This entry features one T cell receptor (beta chain) sequence. The antigen is unknown. CDR3 size: 13 residues. Germline CDR1 is SNHLY and CDR2 is FYNNEI. Trimming pared 6 bases from V and 4 bases from J, leaving 12 bases between. The data belong to a study of cytomegalovirus exposure and HLA in healthy donors. The PCR was carried out with 60 Vbeta primers and 13 Jbeta primers. Repertoires were generated with immunoSEQ multiplex PCR, while TCRdb's copy carries only in-frame clones and drops some. The sample has about 170,000 clones; 65% to 85% are singletons. Findings and caveats of the study: Presence/absence analyses supposed approximately even sequencing depth among donors. Immune exposure information comprised only CMV serostatus.

Sequenced: PBMCs. This chain joins TRBV2 and TRBJ1-2; perhaps TRBD1 as D (6 bases). This receptor was obtained from a woman between 45 and 60 years old in good health and CMV-seropositive. DNA of the CDR3: TGTGCCAGCAGCTCGCAGGGGTCCTATGGCTACACCTTC. Translated, it gives CASSSQGSYGYTF.